What follows are 9 T cell receptor beta chains derived from one specimen sequenced in a study of CD8 T cells in Susac syndrome. Random hexamers served to reverse transcribe roughly 0.45 to 1 ug RNA. Via MiXCR, TCRdb re-called the immunoSEQ multiplex PCR reads, giving one row per CDR3 protein. The table has under 200,000 distinct CDR3 sequences, 94% seen once; the top ten hold 0.095% to 0.13%. Specimen: CD4+ T cells from PBMCs. These TCRs come from a human donor with Susac syndrome.

The rearrangement uses TRBV7-9 and TRBJ1-1; no reliable D call. The V gene lost 0 bases and the J gene lost 0 bases, with 8 bases spanning the gap. CDR1 and CDR2 (germline): SEHNR, FQNEAQ (reference sequence). The CDR3 runs 15 residues. The CDR3, as DNA: TGTGCCAGCAGCTTAGCGAGGAGCATGAACACTGAAGCTTTCTTT. Translating gives CASSLARSMNTEAFF.

V usage is TRBV15 and J usage is TRBJ1-6; D is perhaps TRBD1 (5 bases). The CDR3 is 14 amino acids. The germline gives CDR1 LNHNV, CDR2 YYDKDF (reference sequence). V gave up 0 bases and J gave up 7 bases, with 7 bases separating them. The CDR3 spells CATSRDSGNSPLHF. The DNA of the CDR3 is TGTGCCACCAGCAGAGATTCAGGGAATTCACCCCTCCACTTT.

This chain links TRBV11-3 with TRBJ2-7, with TRBD2 identical over 8 bases. CDR1 is SGHNT, CDR2 YENEEA, per germline. V dropped 11 bases and J dropped 2; count of bases not matched to a gene: 11. The CDR3 runs to 14 residues. Here the CDR3 DNA reads TGTGCCGAGTTTGGGACTAGAGCCGCCTACGAGCAGTACTTC. Translating it yields CAEFGTRAAYEQYF. Variable domain in full (rest from reference TRBV11-3 and TRBJ2-7): EAGVVQSPRYKIIEKKQPVAFWCNPISGHNTLYWYLQNLGQGPELLIRYENEEAVDDSQLPKDRFSAERLKGVDSTLKIQPAELGDSAVYLCAEFGTRAAYEQYFGPGTRLTVT.

This clonotype was seen just once. V is TRBV14 and J is TRBJ2-2, with D possibly matching TRBD2 (5 bases). V lost 0 bases and J 4 bases, leaving 15 bases between the germline ends. The CDR3 consists of 17 residues. The germline V gene encodes CDR1 SGHDN and CDR2 FVKESK. CDR3 sequence reads: CASSQDMSFSGTGELFF. The CDR3 nucleotides are TGTGCCAGCAGCCAAGATATGAGTTTCAGCGGCACCGGGGAGCTGTTTTTT.

The rearrangement joins TRBV4-3 to TRBJ1-4, with 7 nucleotides matching TRBD1. V lost 0 bases, J lost 8 bases, and 6 bases stayed unmatched. Per germline, CDR1 LGHNA and CDR2 YSLEER. The CDR3 loop spans 15 amino acids. DNA for the CDR3: TGCGCCAGCAGCCAAGAAGAGACAGGGAAGGAAAAACTGTTTTTT. Its translation: CASSQEETGKEKLFF.

In DNA form, the CDR3 reads TGTGCCAGCGATGGGAAAATGCCGGGACAGGCTTACGAGCAGTACTTC. This translates into CASDGKMPGQAYEQYF. The V and J genes are TRBV6-4 and TRBJ2-7; 8 nucleotides align to TRBD1. J gave up 4 bases and V 8 bases, and 16 bases lay outside the gene matches. The CDR3 length is 16 residues. Germline loops: CDR1 MRHNA, CDR2 SNTAGT.

The chain is built from TRBV10-3 and TRBJ2-3; tentative D call: TRBD2 (6 bases). The CDR3 is 16 residues long. V was pared by 0 bases and J by 3 bases, with 13 bases between. Germline CDR1 reads ENHRY; CDR2 reads SYGVKD. In DNA, the CDR3 is TGTGCCATCAGTGAGTCGGGCGGGGCCGCGACAGATACGCAGTATTTT. Its translation is CAISESGGAATDTQYF.

This sequence joins TRBV5-6 and TRBJ2-7; D is ambiguous. The CDR3 covers 14 residues. Germline loops: CDR1 SGHDT, CDR2 YYEEEE. Trimming left V 4 bases short and J 5 bases short, with 16 bases between. The CDR3 spells CASSPGPGVDEQYF. In nucleotides, the CDR3 is TGTGCCAGCAGCCCCGGACCGGGTGTCGACGAGCAGTACTTC.

The J gene is TRBJ1-5, the V gene TRBV3-1; weak D call: TRBD1 (6 bases). The CDR3 consists of 12 residues. The ends were cut back, 5 bases at V and 10 bases at J, with 12 bases in the middle. The germline CDR1 and CDR2 sequences are LGHDT and YNNKEL (reference sequence). CDR3 region: CASSSQGSPQHF. For the CDR3, the DNA is TGTGCCAGCAGCTCACAGGGTAGCCCCCAGCATTTT.